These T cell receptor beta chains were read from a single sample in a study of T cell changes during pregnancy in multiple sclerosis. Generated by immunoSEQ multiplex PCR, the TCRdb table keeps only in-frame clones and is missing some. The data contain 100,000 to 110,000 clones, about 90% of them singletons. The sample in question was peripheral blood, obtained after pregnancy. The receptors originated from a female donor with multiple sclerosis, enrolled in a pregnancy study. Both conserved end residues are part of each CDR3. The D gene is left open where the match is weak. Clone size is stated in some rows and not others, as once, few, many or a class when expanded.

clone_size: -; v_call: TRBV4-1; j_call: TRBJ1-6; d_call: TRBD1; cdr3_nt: TGCGCCAGCAGCCGCACAATGGGACAGAGAAATTCACCCCTCCACTTT; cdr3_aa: CASSRTMGQRNSPLHF
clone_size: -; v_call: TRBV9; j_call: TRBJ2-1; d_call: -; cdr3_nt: TGTGCCAGCAGCCCGGGACTCACCTACAATGAGCAGTTCTTC; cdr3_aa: CASSPGLTYNEQFF
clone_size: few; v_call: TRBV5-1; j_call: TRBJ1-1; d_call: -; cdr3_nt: TGCGCCAGCAGCTTGGCGGGGGTTACTGAAGCTTTCTTT; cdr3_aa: CASSLAGVTEAFF
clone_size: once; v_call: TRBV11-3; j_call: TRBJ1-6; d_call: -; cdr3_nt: TGTGCCAGCAGCTTAGGGGGCAGAGATAATTCACCCCTCCACTTT; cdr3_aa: CASSLGGRDNSPLHF
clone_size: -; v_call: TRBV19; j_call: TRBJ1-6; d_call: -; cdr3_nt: TGTGCCAGTAGTATGCTGGACAGCCTTTCACCCCTCCACTTT; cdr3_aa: CASSMLDSLSPLHF
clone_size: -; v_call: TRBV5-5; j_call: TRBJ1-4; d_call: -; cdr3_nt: TGTGCCAGCAGCCGGCAGGCAGGGAATAATGAAAAACTGTTTTTT; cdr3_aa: CASSRQAGNNEKLFF
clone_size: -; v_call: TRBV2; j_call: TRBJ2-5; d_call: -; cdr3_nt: TGTGCCAGCAGCCGAGAGAGGAAAGAGACCCAGTACTTC; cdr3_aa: CASSRERKETQYF
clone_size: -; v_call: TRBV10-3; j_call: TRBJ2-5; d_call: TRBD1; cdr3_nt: TGTGCCATCAGTCCTGGACCGGGCGAGGGGGCGGAAGAGACCCAGTACTTC; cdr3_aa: CAISPGPGEGAEETQYF
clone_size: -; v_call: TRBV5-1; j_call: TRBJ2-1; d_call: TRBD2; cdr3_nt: TGCGCCAGCAGCCGTGGACGGCGGGAGGACTACAATGAGCAGTTCTTC; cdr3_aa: CASSRGRREDYNEQFF
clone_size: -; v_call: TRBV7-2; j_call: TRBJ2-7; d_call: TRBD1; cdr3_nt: TGTGCCAGCAGCCAAAGGACAGGGGGCGACGACGAGCAGTACTTC; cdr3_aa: CASSQRTGGDDEQYF
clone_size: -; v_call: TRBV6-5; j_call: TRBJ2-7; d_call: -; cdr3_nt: TGTGCCAGCACAAAAGGAACAGCCCCCTACGAGCAGTACTTC; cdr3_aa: CASTKGTAPYEQYF
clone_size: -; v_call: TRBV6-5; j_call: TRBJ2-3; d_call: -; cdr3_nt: TGTGCCACCTTAGGGGTTACAGATACGCAGTATTTT; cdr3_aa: CATLGVTDTQYF
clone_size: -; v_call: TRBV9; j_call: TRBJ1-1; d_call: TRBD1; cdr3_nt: TGTGCCAGCAGCGTAGACGAGGGGGCTGTTGTGAACACTGAAGCTTTCTTT; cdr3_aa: CASSVDEGAVVNTEAFF
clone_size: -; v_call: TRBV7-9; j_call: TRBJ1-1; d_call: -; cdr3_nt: TGTGCCAGCCGTGACGGGGGACTGAACACTGAAGCTTTCTTT; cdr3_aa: CASRDGGLNTEAFF
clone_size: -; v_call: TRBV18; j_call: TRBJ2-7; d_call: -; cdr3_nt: TGTGCCAGCTCAAGGATTCAGGGGTCGATCTCCTACGAGCAGTACTTC; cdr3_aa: CASSRIQGSISYEQYF
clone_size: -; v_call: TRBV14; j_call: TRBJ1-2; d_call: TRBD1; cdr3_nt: TGTGCCAGCAGCCCTGACAGGGCGGGCGGCTACACCTTC; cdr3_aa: CASSPDRAGGYTF
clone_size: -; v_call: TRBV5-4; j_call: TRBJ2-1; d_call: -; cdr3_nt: TGTGCCAGCAGCTTGGACGGGGGTTCCTACAATGAGCAGTTCTTC; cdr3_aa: CASSLDGGSYNEQFF
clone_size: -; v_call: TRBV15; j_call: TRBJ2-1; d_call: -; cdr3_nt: TGTGCCACCAGCAGAGGGGGATCAGGGGATGAGCAGTTCTTC; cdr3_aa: CATSRGGSGDEQFF
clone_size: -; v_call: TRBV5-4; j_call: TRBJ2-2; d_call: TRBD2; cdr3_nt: TGTGCCAGCAGCGCAGCGGGGCTCAAAGGGGGGGAGCTGTTTTTT; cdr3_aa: CASSAAGLKGGELFF
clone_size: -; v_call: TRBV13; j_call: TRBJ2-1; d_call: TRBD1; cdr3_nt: TGTGCCAGCAGCTCTCGGACAGGGACTAATGAGCAGTTCTTC; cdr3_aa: CASSSRTGTNEQFF
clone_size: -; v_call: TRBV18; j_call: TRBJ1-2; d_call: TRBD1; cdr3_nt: TGTGCCAGCTCAAGGACAGGAAAGCCTGGCTACACCTTC; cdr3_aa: CASSRTGKPGYTF
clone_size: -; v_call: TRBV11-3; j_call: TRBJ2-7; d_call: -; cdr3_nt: TGTGCCAGCAGCTTATTCCCCCCCAGGGCATCCTACGAGCAGTACTTC; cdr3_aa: CASSLFPPRASYEQYF
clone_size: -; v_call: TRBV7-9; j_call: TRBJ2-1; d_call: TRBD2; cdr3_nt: TGTGCCAGCAGCTTCGGTACTAGCGGGCATTACAATGAGCAGTTCTTC; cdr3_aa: CASSFGTSGHYNEQFF
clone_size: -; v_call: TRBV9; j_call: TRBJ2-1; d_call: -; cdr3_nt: TGTGCCAGCAGCGTAGTATCCGTAGTCGGTAGCGGCAACAATGAGCAGTTCTTC; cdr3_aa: CASSVVSVVGSGNNEQFF
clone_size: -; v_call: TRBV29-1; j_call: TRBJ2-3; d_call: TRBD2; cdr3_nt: TGCAGCGTTGGGGAAACCGGGACTAGCGGGAGTTACACAGATACGCAGTATTTT; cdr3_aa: CSVGETGTSGSYTDTQYF
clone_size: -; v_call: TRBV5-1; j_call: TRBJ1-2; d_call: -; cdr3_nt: TGCGCCAGCAGCCCGACGGGAGGGAGAGGTGGCTACACCTTC; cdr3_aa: CASSPTGGRGGYTF
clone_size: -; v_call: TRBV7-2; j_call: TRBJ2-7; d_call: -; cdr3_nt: TGTGCCAGCAGCTTAGTGGACGGGCGGGACGAGCAGTACTTC; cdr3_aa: CASSLVDGRDEQYF
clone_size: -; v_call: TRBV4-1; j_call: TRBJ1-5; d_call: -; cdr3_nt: TGCGCCAGCAGCCAGGACTCTTACAATCAGCCCCAGCATTTT; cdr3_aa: CASSQDSYNQPQHF
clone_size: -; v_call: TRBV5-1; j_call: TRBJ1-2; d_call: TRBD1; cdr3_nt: TGCGCCAGCAGCGCAGGGGGAGGCTACGACTATGGCTACACCTTC; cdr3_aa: CASSAGGGYDYGYTF
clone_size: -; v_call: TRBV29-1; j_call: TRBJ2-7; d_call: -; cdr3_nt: TGCAGCGTTGAAGGGCGAAGGAGGGGATTAACGCACGAGCAGTACTTC; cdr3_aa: CSVEGRRRGLTHEQYF
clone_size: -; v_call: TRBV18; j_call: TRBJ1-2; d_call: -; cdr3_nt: TGTGCCAGCTCACCCGTACAGGGTCACTTCTATGGCTACACCTTC; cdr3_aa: CASSPVQGHFYGYTF
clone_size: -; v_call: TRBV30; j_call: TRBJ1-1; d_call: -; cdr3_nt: TGTGCCTGGAGTGGGCAGGGGAGAGGGAACACTGAAGCTTTCTTT; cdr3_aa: CAWSGQGRGNTEAFF
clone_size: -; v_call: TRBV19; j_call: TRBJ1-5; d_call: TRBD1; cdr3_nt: TGTGCCAGTAGTCCCAGGGACAGGGATTATCAGCCCCAGCATTTT; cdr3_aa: CASSPRDRDYQPQHF
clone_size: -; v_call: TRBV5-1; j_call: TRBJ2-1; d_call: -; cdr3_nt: TGCGCCAGCAGACCGCTTAAGCATGAGCAGTTCTTC; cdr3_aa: CASRPLKHEQFF
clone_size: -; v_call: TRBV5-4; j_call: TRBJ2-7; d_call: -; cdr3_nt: TGTGCCAGCAGCTTTGCGGGACCCATCTCCTACGAGCAGTACTTC; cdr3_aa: CASSFAGPISYEQYF